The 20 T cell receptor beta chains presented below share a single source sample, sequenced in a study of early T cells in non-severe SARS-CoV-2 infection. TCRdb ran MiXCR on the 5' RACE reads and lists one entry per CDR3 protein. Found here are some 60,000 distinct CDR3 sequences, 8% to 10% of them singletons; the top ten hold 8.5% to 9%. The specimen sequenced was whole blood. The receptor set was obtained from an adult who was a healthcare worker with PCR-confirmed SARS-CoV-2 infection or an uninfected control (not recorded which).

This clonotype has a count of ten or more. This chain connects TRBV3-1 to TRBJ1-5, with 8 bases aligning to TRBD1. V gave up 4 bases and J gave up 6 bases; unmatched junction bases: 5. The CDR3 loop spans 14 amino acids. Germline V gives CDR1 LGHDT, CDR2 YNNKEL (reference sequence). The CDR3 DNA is TGTGCCAGCAGCCTAGGGACAGGCAGTCAGCCCCAGCATTTT. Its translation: CASSLGTGSQPQHF.

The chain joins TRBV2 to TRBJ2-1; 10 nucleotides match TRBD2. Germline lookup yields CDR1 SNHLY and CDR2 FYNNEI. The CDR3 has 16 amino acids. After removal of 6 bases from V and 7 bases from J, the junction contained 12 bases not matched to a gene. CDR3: CASSRARLAGENEQFF. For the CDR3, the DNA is TGTGCCAGCAGCCGGGCGCGTCTAGCGGGAGAGAATGAGCAGTTCTTC. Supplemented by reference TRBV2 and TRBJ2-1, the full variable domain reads EPEVTQTPSHQVTQMGQEVILRCVPISNHLYFYWYRQILGQKVEFLVSFYNNEISEKSEIFDDQFSVERPDGSNFTLKIRSTKLEDSAMYFCASSRARLAGENEQFFGPGTRLTVL.

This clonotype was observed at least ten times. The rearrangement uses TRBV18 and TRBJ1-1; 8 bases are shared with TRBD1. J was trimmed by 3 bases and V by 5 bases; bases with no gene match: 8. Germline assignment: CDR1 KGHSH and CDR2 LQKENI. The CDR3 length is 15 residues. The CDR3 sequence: CASSFAEQGDTEAFF. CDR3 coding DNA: TGTGCCAGCTCATTCGCGGAACAGGGGGACACTGAAGCTTTCTTT.

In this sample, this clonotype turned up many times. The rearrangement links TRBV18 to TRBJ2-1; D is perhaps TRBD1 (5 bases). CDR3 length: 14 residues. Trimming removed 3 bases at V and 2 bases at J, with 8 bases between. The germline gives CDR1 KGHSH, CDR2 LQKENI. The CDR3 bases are TGTGCCAGCTCACCGGGGCAGGCCTACAATGAGCAGTTCTTC. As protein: CASSPGQAYNEQFF. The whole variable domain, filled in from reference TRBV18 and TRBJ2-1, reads NAGVMQNPRHLVRRRGQEARLRCSPMKGHSHVYWYRQLPEEGLKFMVYLQKENIIDESGMPKERFSAEFPKEGPSILRIQQVVRGDSAAYFCASSPGQAYNEQFFGPGTRLTVL.

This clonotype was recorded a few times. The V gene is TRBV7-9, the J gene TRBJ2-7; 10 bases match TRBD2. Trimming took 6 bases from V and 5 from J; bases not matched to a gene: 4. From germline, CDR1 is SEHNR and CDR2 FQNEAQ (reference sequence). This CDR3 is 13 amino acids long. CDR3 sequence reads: CASRASGGNEQYF. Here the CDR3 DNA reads TGTGCCAGCAGGGCTAGCGGGGGCAACGAGCAGTACTTC.

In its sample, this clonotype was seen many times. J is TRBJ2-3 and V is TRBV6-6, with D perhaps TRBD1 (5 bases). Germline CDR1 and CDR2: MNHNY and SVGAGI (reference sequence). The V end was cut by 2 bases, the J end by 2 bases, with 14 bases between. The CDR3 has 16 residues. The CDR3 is CASSYVLQGYTDTQYF. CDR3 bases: TGTGCCAGCAGTTACGTCCTCCAGGGATACACAGATACGCAGTATTTT.

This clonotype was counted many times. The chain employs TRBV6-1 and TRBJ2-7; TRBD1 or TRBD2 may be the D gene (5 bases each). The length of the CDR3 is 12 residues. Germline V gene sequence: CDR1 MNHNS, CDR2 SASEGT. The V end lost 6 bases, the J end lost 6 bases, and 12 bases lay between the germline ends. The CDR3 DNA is TGTGCCAGCAGACCCGGGACCTTCGAGCAGTACTTC. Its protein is CASRPGTFEQYF.

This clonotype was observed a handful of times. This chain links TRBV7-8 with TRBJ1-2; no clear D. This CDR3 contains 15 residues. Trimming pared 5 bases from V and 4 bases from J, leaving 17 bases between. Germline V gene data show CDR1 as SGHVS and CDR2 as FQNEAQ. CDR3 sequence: CASSDRVQGRYGYTF. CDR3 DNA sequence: TGTGCCAGCAGCGATAGAGTCCAAGGACGCTATGGCTACACCTTC.

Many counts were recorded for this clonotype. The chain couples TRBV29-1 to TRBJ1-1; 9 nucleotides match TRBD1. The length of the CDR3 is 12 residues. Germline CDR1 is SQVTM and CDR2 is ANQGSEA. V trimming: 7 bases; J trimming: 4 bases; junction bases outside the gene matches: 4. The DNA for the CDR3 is TGCAGCGCACTGACAGGGGGCACTGAAGCTTTCTTT. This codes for CSALTGGTEAFF.

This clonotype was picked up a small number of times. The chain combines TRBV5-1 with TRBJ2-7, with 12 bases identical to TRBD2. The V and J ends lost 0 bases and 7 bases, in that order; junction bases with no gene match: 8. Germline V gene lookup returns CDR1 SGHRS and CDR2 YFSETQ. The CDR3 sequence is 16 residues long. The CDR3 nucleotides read TGCGCCAGCAGCTTGGAACTAGCGGGAGGTTCGGGGGAGCAGTACTTC. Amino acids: CASSLELAGGSGEQYF.

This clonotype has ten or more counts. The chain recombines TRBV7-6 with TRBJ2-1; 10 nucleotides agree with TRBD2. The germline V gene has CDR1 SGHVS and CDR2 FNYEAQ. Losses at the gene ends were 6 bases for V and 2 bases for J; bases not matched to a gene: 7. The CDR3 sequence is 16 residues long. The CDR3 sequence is CASSSLAGGAYNEQFF. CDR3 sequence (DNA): TGTGCCAGCAGTTCTTTAGCGGGAGGCGCCTACAATGAGCAGTTCTTC.

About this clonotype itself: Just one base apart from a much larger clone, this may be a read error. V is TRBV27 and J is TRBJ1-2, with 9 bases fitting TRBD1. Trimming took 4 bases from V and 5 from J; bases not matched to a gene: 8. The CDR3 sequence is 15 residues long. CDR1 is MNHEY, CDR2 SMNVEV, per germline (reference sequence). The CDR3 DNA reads TGTGCCAGCAGTTACGGGACAGGGTACGATTATGGCTACACCTTC. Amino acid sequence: CASSYGTGYDYGYTF.

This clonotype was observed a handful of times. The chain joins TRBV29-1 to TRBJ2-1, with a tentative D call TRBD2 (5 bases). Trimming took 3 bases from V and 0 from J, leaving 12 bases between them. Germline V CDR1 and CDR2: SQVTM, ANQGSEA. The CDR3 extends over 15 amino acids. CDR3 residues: CSVEERNPSYNEQFF. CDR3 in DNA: TGCAGCGTTGAGGAGCGGAACCCCTCCTACAATGAGCAGTTCTTC.

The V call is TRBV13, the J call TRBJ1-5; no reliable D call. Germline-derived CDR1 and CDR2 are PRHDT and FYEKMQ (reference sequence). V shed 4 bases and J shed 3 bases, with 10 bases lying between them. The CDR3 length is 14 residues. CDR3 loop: CASSSYRDNQPQHF. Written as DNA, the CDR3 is TGTGCCAGCAGCTCCTACAGAGACAATCAGCCCCAGCATTTT.

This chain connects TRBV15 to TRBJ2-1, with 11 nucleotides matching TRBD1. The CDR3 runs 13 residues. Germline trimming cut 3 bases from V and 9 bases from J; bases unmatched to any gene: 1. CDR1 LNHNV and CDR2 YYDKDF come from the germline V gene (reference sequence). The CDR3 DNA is TGTGCCACCAGCAGGGACAGGGGGCTTGAGCAGTTCTTC. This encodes CATSRDRGLEQFF.

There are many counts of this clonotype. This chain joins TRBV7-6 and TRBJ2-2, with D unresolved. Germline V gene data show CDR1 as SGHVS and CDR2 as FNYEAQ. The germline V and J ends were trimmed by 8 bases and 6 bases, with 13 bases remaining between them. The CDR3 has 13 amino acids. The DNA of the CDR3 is TGTGCCAGCGCATGGCAGGTGCCCGGGGAGCTGTTTTTT. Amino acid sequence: CASAWQVPGELFF.

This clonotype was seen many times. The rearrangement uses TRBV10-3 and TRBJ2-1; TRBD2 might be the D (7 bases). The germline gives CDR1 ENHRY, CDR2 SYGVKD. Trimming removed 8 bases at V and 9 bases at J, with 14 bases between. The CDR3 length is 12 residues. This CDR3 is CAIAAGEGEQFF. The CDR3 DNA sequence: TGTGCCATCGCGGCAGGGGAGGGTGAGCAGTTCTTC.

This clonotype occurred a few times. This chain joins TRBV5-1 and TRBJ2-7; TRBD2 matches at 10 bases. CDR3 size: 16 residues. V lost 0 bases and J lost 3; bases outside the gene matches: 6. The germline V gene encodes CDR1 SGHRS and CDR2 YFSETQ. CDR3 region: CASSLASGSPSYEQYF. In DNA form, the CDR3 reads TGCGCCAGCAGCTTGGCTAGCGGGAGCCCTAGCTACGAGCAGTACTTC.

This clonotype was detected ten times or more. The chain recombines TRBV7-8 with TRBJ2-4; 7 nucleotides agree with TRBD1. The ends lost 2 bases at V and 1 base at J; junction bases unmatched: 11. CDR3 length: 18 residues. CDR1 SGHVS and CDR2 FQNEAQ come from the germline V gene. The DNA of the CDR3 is TGTGCCAGCAGCTTATCGGCGTTGACAGGGAAGGCCAAAAACATTCAGTACTTC. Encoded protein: CASSLSALTGKAKNIQYF. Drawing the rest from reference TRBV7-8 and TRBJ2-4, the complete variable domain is GAGVSQSPRYKVAKRGQDVALRCDPISGHVSLFWYQQALGQGPEFLTYFQNEAQLDKSGLPSDRFFAERPEGSVSTLKIQRTQQEDSAVYLCASSLSALTGKAKNIQYFGAGTRLSVL.

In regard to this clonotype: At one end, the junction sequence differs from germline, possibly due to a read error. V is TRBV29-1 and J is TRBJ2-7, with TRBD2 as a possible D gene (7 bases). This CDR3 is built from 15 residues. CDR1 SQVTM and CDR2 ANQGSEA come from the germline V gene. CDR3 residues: CSVSGGRENSHEQYF. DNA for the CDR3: TGCAGCGTTTCTGGGGGGCGGGAGAACTCCCACGAGCAGTACTTC.